This T cell receptor (beta chain) was identified during a study of blood T cell repertoires in COVID-19. Study information: The United States, Italy and Spain provided the acute and convalescent COVID-19 samples. PBMCs, B-cell-depleted T cells, or T cells were the source of the cDNA or gDNA that made up the material.

The CDR3 extends over 11 amino acids. The V end lost 7 bases, the J end lost 10 bases, and 16 bases lay between the germline ends. The germline V gene has CDR1 SQVTM and CDR2 ANQGSEA. Methods used by the authors: Estimation of nucleated cell counts was performed using reference gene primer amplification. Using immunoSEQ multiplex PCR, the repertoire was profiled, and TCRdb retains in-frame clones only, with some absent. That table furnishes V, J and clone size, whereas the DNA furnished D and trimming. The table shows tens of thousands of clones, with approximately 80% occurring only once. This clone was picked up a small number of times.

This clonotype originated in a woman aged 55-75 years with acute or convalescent COVID-19. Sequenced sample: peripheral blood. The chain combines TRBV29-1 with TRBJ2-5, with D perhaps matching TRBD1 (7 bases). CDR3 sequence (DNA): TGCAGCGCACAGGGGCCGGGGGACCAGTACTTC. Translation gives CSAQGPGDQYF. Together with reference TRBV29-1 and TRBJ2-5, the CDR3 gives the full variable domain: SAVISQKPSRDICQRGTSLTIQCQVDSQVTMMFWYRQQPGQSLTLIATANQGSEATYESGFVIDKFPISRPNLTFSTLTVSNMSPEDSSIYLCSAQGPGDQYFGPGTRLLVL.